This T cell receptor beta chain was sequenced for a study of blood T cell repertoires in COVID-19. Study background: Sites across the United States, Italy and Spain contributed samples from acute and convalescent COVID-19. T cells, B-cell-depleted T cells, or PBMCs supplied cDNA or gDNA.

Germline assignment: CDR1 SGHTA and CDR2 FQGNSA. The CDR3 has 14 amino acids. V was clipped by 0 bases and J by 4 bases, with 10 bases between them. Study processing details: Quantification of nucleated cells was approximated via reference gene primer amplification. Clones were sequenced by immunoSEQ multiplex PCR, and TCRdb holds only the in-frame ones, with some missing. V, J and clone size derive from that table, while D and trimming were established from the DNA sequence. The data contain roughly 70,000 clones, around 78% of them singletons. The clonotype originates from a human donor in a cohort sampled during active COVID-19. Sequencing used peripheral blood. The chain is built from TRBV7-2 and TRBJ2-7, with a weak D call TRBD1 (5 bases). CDR3: CASSLAWGQYEQYF. The CDR3 region has the DNA TGTGCCAGCAGCTTAGCTTGGGGCCAGTACGAGCAGTACTTC.